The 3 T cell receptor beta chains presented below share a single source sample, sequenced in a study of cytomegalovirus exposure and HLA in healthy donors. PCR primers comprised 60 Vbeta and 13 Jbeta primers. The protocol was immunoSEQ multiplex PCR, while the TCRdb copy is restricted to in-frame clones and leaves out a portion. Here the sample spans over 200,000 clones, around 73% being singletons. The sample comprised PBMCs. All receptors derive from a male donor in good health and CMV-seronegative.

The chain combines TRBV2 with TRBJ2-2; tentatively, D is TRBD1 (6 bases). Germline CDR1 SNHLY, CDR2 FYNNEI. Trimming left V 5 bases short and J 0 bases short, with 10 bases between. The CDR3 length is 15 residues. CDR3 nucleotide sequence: TGTGCCAGCAGTCCCGGGACAACGAACACCGGGGAGCTGTTTTTT. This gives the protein CASSPGTTNTGELFF.

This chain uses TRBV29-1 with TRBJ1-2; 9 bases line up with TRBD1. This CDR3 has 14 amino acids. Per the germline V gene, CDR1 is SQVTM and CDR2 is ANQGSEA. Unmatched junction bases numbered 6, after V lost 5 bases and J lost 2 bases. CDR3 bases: TGCAGCGTTACCGGGACAGGGAGGAACTATGGCTACACCTTC. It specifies CSVTGTGRNYGYTF.

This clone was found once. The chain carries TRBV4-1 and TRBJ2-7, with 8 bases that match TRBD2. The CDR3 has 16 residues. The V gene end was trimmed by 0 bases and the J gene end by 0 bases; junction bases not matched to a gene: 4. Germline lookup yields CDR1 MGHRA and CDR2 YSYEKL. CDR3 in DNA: TGCGCCAGCAGCCAAGATGCTAGCGGGTTCTCCTACGAGCAGTACTTC. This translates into CASSQDASGFSYEQYF.